What follows describes a single TCR beta chain. Its target is not known. This record belongs to a study of CXCR3-negative and CXCR3-positive naive CD8 T cells. The CDR3 contains 11 residues. CDR1 is MGHDK, CDR2 SYGVNS, per germline. Carrying UMI labels, the TRB cDNA libraries were prepared through 5' RACE. TCRdb re-called the 5' RACE reads; one entry per CDR3 protein, DNA not given. The specimen's table records around 81,000 distinct CDR3 sequences. Study findings and constraints: Naive subsets did not differ in surface CD5, and TRB CDR3 properties served to infer TCR strength.

Every CD8+ subset sample held a few hundred thousand flow-sorted cells, done in triplicate. Naive CD8+ T cells showed a CD45RO-CCR7+CD27+CD95- phenotype. Source material: naive CXCR3- CD8+ T cells from blood. Subset noted: CD45RO-CCR7+CD27+CD95- naive CD8+ T cells lacking CXCR3 (TNR3-). The genes are TRBV25-1 and TRBJ1-1; with no DNA, the TCRdb D assignment of TRBD1 cannot be verified. This sequence was found in a human donor in good health. Some clones in this sample may be carry-over from other donors' samples. This CDR3 reads CASSRGTEAFF.